This TCR beta chain stems from a study of blood T cell repertoires in COVID-19. Across the whole study: Collection of acute and convalescent COVID-19 samples took place in the United States, Italy and Spain. PBMCs, B-cell-depleted T cells, or T cells provided the cDNA or gDNA that made up the material.

In the authors' methods: From reference gene primer amplification, estimates of nucleated cell counts were derived. The repertoire was sequenced with immunoSEQ multiplex PCR; TCRdb's copy has only in-frame clones and lacks some. V and J calls and clone size are given by that table; D and trimming were obtained from the DNA. There are some 170,000 clones in the sample; around 90% occur only once, and 1.6% lies in the top ten. Trimming at V came to 5 bases and at J to 0 bases, leaving 5 bases not matched to a gene. This CDR3 comprises 16 residues. CDR1 is SGHRS and CDR2 is YFSETQ in the germline V gene.

This receptor was taken from a woman aged 45-65 years with acute or convalescent COVID-19. The gene calls are TRBV5-1 and TRBJ1-2; 12 bases are shared with TRBD1. What was sequenced was peripheral blood. The CDR3 reads CASRAGTGGANYGYTF. Here the CDR3 DNA reads TGCGCCAGCAGGGCCGGGACAGGGGGCGCTAACTATGGCTACACCTTC.